The 32 T cell receptor beta chains in this list originate from one sample, sequenced in a study of cytomegalovirus exposure and HLA in healthy donors. Both 60 Vbeta primers and 13 Jbeta primers went into the PCR. Repertoires were generated with immunoSEQ multiplex PCR, while TCRdb's copy carries only in-frame clones and drops some. The sample records more than 110,000 clones, 73% being singletons. Sequenced material: PBMCs. These receptors were collected from a human donor in good health.

V and J are TRBV4-1 and TRBJ2-7; 10 nucleotides match TRBD2. Per the germline V gene, CDR1 is MGHRA and CDR2 is YSYEKL. V lost 5 bases to trimming and J lost 2 bases; unmatched junction nucleotides: 9. The CDR3 has 16 residues. This CDR3 reads CASSSPTSGVTYEQYF. CDR3 bases: TGCGCCAGCAGCTCCCCCACTAGCGGGGTGACCTACGAGCAGTACTTC.

The sample holds a few counts of this clone. The gene calls are TRBV2 and TRBJ2-3; 10 bases line up with TRBD2. The junction had 7 bases not matched to a gene; V was cut back by 7 bases and J by 3 bases. Germline V gives CDR1 SNHLY, CDR2 FYNNEI. The CDR3 is 15 amino acids. CDR3 bases: TGTGCCAGCACCGAAGGACTAGCGGAAACAGATACGCAGTATTTT. The encoded protein is CASTEGLAETDTQYF.

This sequence joins TRBV5-1 and TRBJ2-7; 11 nucleotides align to TRBD2. V gave up 0 bases and J gave up 7 bases; unmatched junction bases: 3. The CDR3 runs 14 residues. Germline V CDR1 and CDR2: SGHRS, YFSETQ. The chain's CDR3 is CASSLVLAGGEQYF. CDR3 DNA sequence: TGCGCCAGCAGCTTGGTTCTAGCGGGGGGTGAGCAGTACTTC.

The chain couples TRBV15 to TRBJ1-5; perhaps TRBD1 as D (5 bases). Germline V gene data show CDR1 as LNHNV and CDR2 as YYDKDF (reference sequence). This CDR3 has 15 amino acids. The V end was cut by 4 bases, the J end by 0 bases, with 10 bases between. In DNA form, the CDR3 reads TGTGCCACCAGCAAAAGGGGCTTTAGCAATCAGCCCCAGCATTTT. Amino acid sequence: CATSKRGFSNQPQHF.

The genes are TRBV7-6 and TRBJ1-1; TRBD1 matches at 12 bases. V was pared by 6 bases and J by 9 bases, with 17 bases of the junction left unmatched. Germline assignment: CDR1 SGHVS and CDR2 FNYEAQ. The CDR3 covers 17 residues. Here the CDR3 DNA reads TGTGCCAGCAGTTTAAACCCGGGACAGGGGGCAATGAGAAAAGCTTTCTTT. Protein sequence: CASSLNPGQGAMRKAFF.

The chain couples TRBV15 to TRBJ2-1, with 9 bases matching TRBD2. The CDR3 covers 18 residues. The germline V gene has CDR1 LNHNV and CDR2 YYDKDF (reference sequence). V trimming: 5 bases; J trimming: 12 bases; junction bases outside the gene matches: 23. As DNA, the CDR3 is TGTGCCACCAGCCCTCAGACAGGATCCACGGCGGGGGGGAAGGGGCAGTTCTTC. It yields the protein CATSPQTGSTAGGKGQFF.

This clone was seen only a few times. CDR3 amino acids: CASSATGQAWEKLFF. DNA for the CDR3: TGTGCCAGCAGTGCCACAGGGCAAGCTTGGGAAAAACTGTTTTTT. The chain combines TRBV6-1 with TRBJ1-4, with a weak D call TRBD1 (6 bases). The germline V and J ends were trimmed by 4 bases and 8 bases, with 17 bases remaining between them. CDR1 is MNHNS, CDR2 SASEGT, per germline. The length of the CDR3 is 15 residues.

This sequence joins TRBV7-9 and TRBJ2-7; 10 positions agree with TRBD2. The CDR3 runs 16 residues. J was trimmed by 3 bases and V by 5 bases; bases with no gene match: 10. CDR1 SEHNR and CDR2 FQNEAQ come from the germline V gene (reference sequence). The CDR3 region has the DNA TGTGCCAGCAGCGTACCTAGCGGGAGTGGCCTCTACGAGCAGTACTTC. Translation gives CASSVPSGSGLYEQYF.

V gene TRBV5-4 combines with J gene TRBJ2-1, with TRBD1 as a possible D gene (6 bases). Looked up from germline, CDR1 is SGHNT and CDR2 is YYREEE (reference sequence). V lost 4 bases and J lost 4, with 12 bases in between. This CDR3 has 14 residues. The CDR3 here is CASSDMRGYNEQFF. Here the CDR3 DNA reads TGTGCCAGCAGCGACATGAGGGGGTACAATGAGCAGTTCTTC.

The V call is TRBV28, the J call TRBJ1-2; D remains unclear. Per germline, CDR1 MDHEN and CDR2 SYDVKM. The CDR3 has 14 amino acids. Trimming stripped 6 bases from V and 2 bases from J, with 13 bases between. In DNA, the CDR3 is TGTGCCAGCAGCCCTCCGGGAGCCAACTATGGCTACACCTTC. Residues: CASSPPGANYGYTF.

The chain combines TRBV14 with TRBJ2-1; D gene ambiguous. The CDR3 consists of 12 residues. Germline CDR1 is SGHDN and CDR2 is FVKESK. Trimming removed 3 bases from V and 5 bases from J, with 5 bases in between. CDR3 sequence (DNA): TGTGCCAGCAGCCAGGCCAACAATGAGCAGTTCTTC. It is translated as CASSQANNEQFF. Full variable domain (remainder filled in from reference TRBV14 and TRBJ2-1): EAGVTQFPSHSVIEKGQTVTLRCDPISGHDNLYWYRRVMGKEIKFLLHFVKESKQDESGMPNNRFLAERTGGTYSTLKVQPAELEDSGVYFCASSQANNEQFFGPGTRLTVL.

This clone was picked up a small number of times. This sequence joins TRBV5-4 and TRBJ2-5; the D gene is possibly TRBD1 (5 bases). This CDR3 is built from 15 residues. V was shortened by 4 bases and J by 5 bases, with 18 bases between the two germline ends. Germline V CDR1 and CDR2: SGHNT, YYREEE (reference sequence). DNA of the CDR3: TGTGCCAGCAGCGAAGGGTCCATCTGGGGCGAGACCCAGTACTTC. Its translation: CASSEGSIWGETQYF.

The V call is TRBV4-2, the J call TRBJ1-5; D may be TRBD1 (6 bases). Germline V gives CDR1 LGHNA, CDR2 YNFKEQ. V was trimmed by 0 bases and J by 9 bases, leaving 18 bases between them. The CDR3 consists of 16 residues. The CDR3 spells CASSQDLGGATGPQHF. In nucleotides, the CDR3 is TGTGCCAGCAGCCAAGATCTGGGGGGGGCGACCGGGCCCCAGCATTTT.

The chain recombines TRBV10-3 with TRBJ1-1, with D uncertain. The CDR3 length is 15 residues. Germline CDR1 is ENHRY and CDR2 is SYGVKD. Trimming stripped 9 bases from V and 0 bases from J, with 17 bases between. This CDR3 is CAISSSAGLNTEAFF. The DNA for the CDR3 is TGTGCCATTAGCTCTTCCGCCGGATTGAACACTGAAGCTTTCTTT.

V gene TRBV11-2 combines with J gene TRBJ2-7; TRBD2 might be the D (5 bases). The CDR3 extends over 14 amino acids. The germline CDR1 and CDR2 sequences are SGHAT and FQNNGV. With 7 bases removed from V and 3 bases from J, the gap between germline ends came to 16 bases. The CDR3 sequence: CASTPGIADYEQYF. The CDR3 coding sequence is TGTGCCAGCACCCCGGGGATAGCAGACTACGAGCAGTACTTC.

The J gene is TRBJ2-1, the V gene TRBV7-9; TRBD1 is a possible D gene (6 bases). Trimming pared 7 bases from V and 3 bases from J, leaving 16 bases between. CDR1 and CDR2 from the germline V gene are SEHNR and FQNEAQ (reference sequence). CDR3 length equals 15 residues. Here the CDR3 DNA reads TGTGCCAGCAATCACGGGCAGGGGCACTACAATGAGCAGTTCTTC. Its protein is CASNHGQGHYNEQFF.

This chain connects TRBV6-4 to TRBJ2-1, with TRBD2 matching over 7 bases. Trimming took 1 base from V and 4 from J; bases not matched to a gene: 4. The CDR3 consists of 15 residues. Germline V gene data show CDR1 as MRHNA and CDR2 as SNTAGT. The CDR3 DNA follows: TGTGCCAGCAGTGACTTTGCGGGAGAATACAATGAGCAGTTCTTC. It codes for CASSDFAGEYNEQFF.

V gene TRBV5-8 combines with J gene TRBJ2-7, with no clear D. Germline V lookup: CDR1 SGHTS, CDR2 YDEGEE. V lost 1 base to trimming and J lost 2 bases, with 10 bases between them. The CDR3 is 14 residues long. The CDR3: CASSLNLAAYEQYF. CDR3 nucleotides: TGTGCCAGCAGCTTGAATTTGGCTGCCTACGAGCAGTACTTC.

The chain carries TRBV28 and TRBJ1-1, with a tentative D call TRBD1 (5 bases). The CDR3 spans 13 residues. Per germline, CDR1 MDHEN and CDR2 SYDVKM. V was trimmed by 7 bases and J by 7 bases, leaving 16 bases between them. CDR3 residues: CASTPWGGNEAFF. The CDR3 bases are TGTGCCAGCACTCCTTGGGGGGGGAATGAAGCTTTCTTT.

The V and J genes are TRBV29-1 and TRBJ2-7; 11 bases line up with TRBD1. The ends lost 7 bases at V and 4 bases at J; junction bases unmatched: 9. The CDR3 runs to 14 residues. Per the germline V gene, CDR1 is SQVTM and CDR2 is ANQGSEA. CDR3 loop: CSAAGGQGAYEQYF. CDR3 nucleotides: TGCAGCGCTGCGGGCGGACAGGGGGCTTACGAGCAGTACTTC.

The chain employs TRBV7-2 and TRBJ1-1, with 8 positions matching TRBD1. Germline lookup yields CDR1 SGHTA and CDR2 FQGNSA. Trimming took 2 bases from V and 4 from J; bases not matched to a gene: 3. The length of the CDR3 is 14 residues. CDR3: CASSLRTGITEAFF. CDR3 DNA sequence: TGTGCCAGCAGCTTAAGGACAGGGATCACTGAAGCTTTCTTT.

The chain carries TRBV6-4 and TRBJ1-1; D is possibly TRBD1 (6 bases). CDR1 is MRHNA and CDR2 is SNTAGT in the germline V gene. V lost 7 bases and J 7 bases, leaving 10 bases between the germline ends. The CDR3 consists of 11 residues. The CDR3 spells CASKGGGEAFF. The CDR3 DNA reads TGTGCCAGCAAAGGGGGGGGTGAAGCTTTCTTT.

This clone occurred a few times. The genes are TRBV20-1 and TRBJ1-2; unclear D gene. This CDR3 comprises 10 residues. The V end was cut by 1 base, the J end by 10 bases, with 7 bases between. CDR1 and CDR2 from the germline V gene are DFQATT and SNEGSKA (reference sequence). CDR3 sequence reads: CSARGSFYTF. The CDR3 DNA reads TGCAGTGCTAGAGGCAGTTTCTACACCTTC.

J is TRBJ2-4 and V is TRBV21-1; the D segment call TRBD1 is taken from the table without a DNA check. TRBV21-1 is designated a pseudogene. The length of the CDR3 is 14 residues. CDR3 in DNA: TGTGCCAGCAGCAAAGCCAGGGACAAAAACATTCAGTACTTC. Its translation: CASSKARDKNIQYF.

The chain combines TRBV28 with TRBJ2-2; the match to TRBD2 covers 11 bases. The CDR3 totals 17 residues. The junction had 6 bases not matched to a gene; V was cut back by 6 bases and J by 0 bases. The germline V gene encodes CDR1 MDHEN and CDR2 SYDVKM. The CDR3 loop reads CASRHDSGGANTGELFF. The CDR3, as DNA: TGTGCCAGCAGGCATGATAGCGGGGGGGCGAACACCGGGGAGCTGTTTTTT.

The V and J genes are TRBV7-8 and TRBJ1-1; a possible D gene is TRBD1 (6 bases). The germline V and J ends were trimmed by 5 bases and 7 bases, with 11 bases remaining between them. Germline V lookup: CDR1 SGHVS, CDR2 FQNEAQ. The CDR3 covers 12 residues. CDR3 coding DNA: TGTGCCAGCAGCCTCGGGACAAGTGAAGCTTTCTTT. Translating gives CASSLGTSEAFF.

This chain uses TRBV6-1 with TRBJ2-7, with D possibly TRBD1 on 6 matching bases. The CDR3 consists of 16 residues. Germline values: CDR1 MNHNS, CDR2 SASEGT. Trimming stripped 1 base from V and 1 base from J, with 14 bases between. CDR3 residues: CASSEGSTGNSYEQYF. The CDR3 DNA sequence: TGTGCCAGCAGTGAAGGGAGTACAGGGAATTCCTACGAGCAGTACTTC.

The chain employs TRBV7-8 and TRBJ1-5, with unresolved D. Between the trimmed V and J ends, which lost 3 bases and 2 bases, there was a span of 11 bases. Germline CDR1 and CDR2: SGHVS and FQNEAQ. The CDR3 sequence is 15 residues long. The CDR3 protein is CASSFGGRGNQPQHF. CDR3 nucleotides: TGTGCCAGCAGCTTCGGAGGGCGAGGCAATCAGCCCCAGCATTTT.

The chain uses TRBV6-1 and TRBJ2-7, with 7 bases that match TRBD2. The CDR3 sequence is 15 residues long. CDR1 and CDR2 from the germline V gene are MNHNS and SASEGT. Trimming cost V 2 bases and J 2 bases; bases outside gene matches: 6. The CDR3 here is CASSESSGEPYEQYF. The CDR3 region has the DNA TGTGCCAGCAGTGAATCTAGCGGCGAACCCTACGAGCAGTACTTC.

The rearrangement links TRBV27 to TRBJ1-1; possibly TRBD1 for D (5 bases). V lost 3 bases, J lost 1 base, and 6 bases lay in between. Germline V gene sequence: CDR1 MNHEY, CDR2 SMNVEV (reference sequence). The CDR3 consists of 13 residues. CDR3 sequence: CASSLGGNTEAFF. DNA for the CDR3: TGTGCCAGCAGTTTGGGGGGGAACACTGAAGCTTTCTTT.

The rearrangement links TRBV13 to TRBJ2-6; D is possibly TRBD1 (6 bases). V lost 5 bases and J lost 3, with 11 bases in between. The CDR3 has 15 residues. The germline V gene has CDR1 PRHDT and CDR2 FYEKMQ (reference sequence). The CDR3 bases are TGTGCCAGCAGCCCACAGGGAGATGGGGCCAACGTCCTGACTTTC. It translates to CASSPQGDGANVLTF.

The chain has TRBV5-4 and TRBJ2-1, with TRBD2 identical over 11 bases. V lost 4 bases to trimming and J lost 4 bases; unmatched junction nucleotides: 7. The CDR3 consists of 16 residues. CDR1 and CDR2 from the germline V gene are SGHNT and YYREEE (reference sequence). CDR3: CASSPTTSGTYNEQFF. In DNA form, the CDR3 reads TGTGCCAGCAGCCCAACGACTAGCGGGACGTACAATGAGCAGTTCTTC. Filled out from reference TRBV5-4 and TRBJ2-1, the complete variable domain reads ETGVTQSPTHLIKTRGQQVTLRCSSQSGHNTVSWYQQALGQGPQFIFQYYREEENGRGNFPPRFSGLQFPNYSSELNVNALELDDSALYLCASSPTTSGTYNEQFFGPGTRLTVL.